Described below is a single TCR beta chain sequence and its context. The sample is drawn from a study of technical replicates of blood from a handful of donors. Produced via immunoSEQ multiplex PCR; TCRdb's table is partial and in-frame only. The sample lists tens of thousands of clones; about 95% were seen once. The CDR3 totals 14 residues. CDR1 is MGHDK, CDR2 SYGVNS, per germline. Trimming pared 4 bases from V and 2 bases from J, leaving 11 bases between. The sequence came from a human donor in good health. Some clones in this sample may be carry-over from other donors' samples. The sample consisted of PBMCs. The chain combines TRBV25-1 with TRBJ1-2, with D perhaps matching TRBD1 (5 bases). CDR3 bases: TGTGCCAGCAGTGGACAGACGGCAAACTATGGCTACACCTTC. It yields the protein CASSGQTANYGYTF.